This T cell receptor beta chain was sequenced during a study of blood T cell repertoires in COVID-19. Profiling relied on immunoSEQ multiplex PCR, and the TCRdb table lists in-frame clones only, not all of them. The sample has around 200,000 clones; about 86% are singletons. Grouping used clinical history reported by participants in a survey and questionnaire. V shed 2 bases and J shed 7 bases, with 15 bases lying between them. CDR3 length equals 14 residues. Per the germline V gene, CDR1 is SGHDT and CDR2 is YYEEEE. The rearrangement joins TRBV5-6 to TRBJ1-2; TRBD1 might be the D (5 bases). Sequencing input: PBMCs or T cells enriched from blood (not recorded which). The clonotype originates from a woman younger than 45 who had been exposed to COVID-19. CDR3 sequence: CASSLPGRLGGYTF. In nucleotides, the CDR3 is TGTGCCAGCAGCTTACCAGGGAGGCTAGGTGGCTACACCTTC.